These T cell receptor beta chains were read from a single sample in a study of blood T cell repertoires in COVID-19. Some clones are missing from TCRdb's copy, which holds only in-frame ones; the method was immunoSEQ multiplex PCR. The table shows 150,000 to 200,000 clones, with more than 75% occurring only once. The specimen was PBMCs or T cells enriched from blood (not recorded which). These receptors all stem from a man in his 60s who had been exposed to COVID-19. Each CDR3 is given with its conserved first and last residue. The D gene is left open where the match is weak. Not all rows give a size; the values are once, few, many and, for expanded clones, a class.

abundance	d_gene	v_gene	j_gene	CDR3aa	CDR3nt
-	-	TRBV5-4	TRBJ2-7	CASSLTSREQYF	TGTGCCAGCAGCTTGACTAGCCGCGAGCAGTACTTC
-	-	TRBV25-1	TRBJ2-1	CASSEYHQGNEQFF	TGTGCCAGCAGTGAATATCACCAGGGCAATGAGCAGTTCTTC
-	-	TRBV15	TRBJ2-7	CATSRDFNYEQYF	TGTGCCACCAGCAGAGATTTTAACTACGAGCAGTACTTC
few	TRBD2	TRBV5-6	TRBJ2-1	CASSLVSSSGLREFF	TGTGCCAGCAGCTTGGTGTCGTCTAGCGGACTTAGGGAGTTCTTC
-	TRBD1	TRBV27	TRBJ1-1	CASSFSQGAAEAFF	TGTGCCAGCAGTTTCAGTCAGGGGGCGGCTGAAGCTTTCTTT
-	TRBD2	TRBV7-3	TRBJ2-2	CASSARATSGVNTGELFF	TGTGCCAGCAGCGCCCGAGCCACTAGCGGGGTAAACACCGGGGAGCTGTTTTTT
-	-	TRBV5-1	TRBJ1-1	CASSEAGVNTEAFF	TGCGCCAGCAGCGAGGCAGGGGTGAACACTGAAGCTTTCTTT
-	TRBD2	TRBV18	TRBJ2-1	CASSLGTSRSNEQFF	TGTGCCAGCTCACTAGGGACTAGCCGGAGCAATGAGCAGTTCTTC
-	TRBD2	TRBV3-1/TRBV3-2	TRBJ2-3	CASSQTSGFTDTQYF	TGTGCCAGCAGCCAAACTAGCGGTTTCACAGATACGCAGTATTTT
-	-	TRBV7-9	TRBJ1-1	CASSLGDRAEAFF	TGTGCCAGCAGCTTAGGCGACAGAGCTGAAGCTTTCTTT
-	TRBD1	TRBV7-2	TRBJ1-1	CASSETGGRQSAGAFF	TGTGCCAGCAGTGAGACAGGGGGGAGGCAGAGTGCGGGAGCTTTCTTT
-	TRBD2	TRBV5-4	TRBJ2-7	CASSRYSTSGSGEQYF	TGTGCCAGCAGCCGATATTCGACTAGCGGGAGTGGCGAGCAGTACTTC
-	TRBD1	TRBV7-9	TRBJ1-3	CASSAQGQNSGNTIYF	TGTGCCAGCAGCGCGCAGGGACAGAACTCTGGAAACACCATATATTTT
once	-	TRBV27	TRBJ2-7	CASRPGLIYEQYF	TGTGCCAGCAGGCCGGGACTTATCTACGAGCAGTACTTC
once	TRBD1	TRBV14	TRBJ2-7	CASSHGPGTAYEQYF	TGTGCCAGCAGCCACGGGCCCGGGACAGCCTACGAGCAGTACTTC
-	-	TRBV5-1	TRBJ2-1	CASSLWTDNEQFF	TGCGCCAGCAGCTTGTGGACAGACAATGAGCAGTTCTTC
few	TRBD2	TRBV19	TRBJ2-5	CASSTSGRTGETQYF	TGTGCCAGTAGTACTAGCGGGAGAACCGGGGAGACCCAGTACTTC
once	TRBD1	TRBV6-1	TRBJ2-7	CASSGTDEQYF	TGTGCCAGCTCGGGGACAGACGAGCAGTACTTC
-	TRBD1	TRBV28	TRBJ1-5	CASSSGTGNQPQHF	TGTGCCAGCAGTTCCGGGACAGGGAATCAGCCCCAGCATTTT
-	-	TRBV28	TRBJ2-7	CASSLHGIYEQYF	TGTGCCAGCAGTTTACACGGGATTTACGAGCAGTACTTC
-	TRBD1	TRBV9	TRBJ2-7	CASSASSGTGGKEQYF	TGTGCCAGCAGCGCCTCATCCGGGACAGGGGGGAAGGAGCAGTACTTC
-	-	TRBV5-4	TRBJ1-5	CASSLGGLSNQPQHF	TGTGCCAGCAGCTTAGGAGGACTTAGCAATCAGCCCCAGCATTTT
-	-	TRBV2	TRBJ1-2	CASRSGGGLYGYTF	TGTGCCAGCCGCTCCGGGGGAGGTTTGTATGGCTACACCTTC
-	TRBD2	TRBV7-8	TRBJ2-7	CASSHTSGAAYEQYF	TGTGCCAGCAGCCACACTAGCGGAGCTGCCTACGAGCAGTACTTC
few	-	TRBV19	TRBJ2-1	CASSPLRTRYNEQFF	TGTGCCAGTAGCCCCCTGCGGACACGCTACAATGAGCAGTTCTTC
-	-	TRBV27	TRBJ1-6	CASSGGGRAGDNSPLHF	TGTGCCAGCAGTGGTGGTGGGCGGGCAGGTGATAATTCACCCCTCCACTTT
-	-	TRBV5-1	TRBJ1-4	CASSLTGTNEKLFF	TGCGCCAGCAGCTTGACAGGGACTAATGAAAAACTGTTTTTT